This T cell receptor beta chain was captured by sequencing in a study of T cell changes during pregnancy in multiple sclerosis. The germline V gene encodes CDR1 ENHRY and CDR2 SYGVKD. V shed 0 bases, J shed 0 bases, and the junction held 9 bases outside the gene matches. The CDR3 contains 18 residues. The table came from immunoSEQ multiplex PCR; TCRdb's copy has only in-frame clones and leaves some out. The sample has approximately 71,000 clones, 92% seen once. The sequenced sample was peripheral blood, obtained in the second trimester of pregnancy. The TCR sequence derives from a female donor with multiple sclerosis, enrolled in a pregnancy study. The chain links TRBV10-3 to TRBJ2-7; TRBD2 matches at 9 bases. The chain's CDR3 is CAISESRGPSGNSYEQYF. The DNA of the CDR3 is TGTGCCATCAGTGAGTCAAGGGGGCCTAGCGGGAACTCCTACGAGCAGTACTTC.